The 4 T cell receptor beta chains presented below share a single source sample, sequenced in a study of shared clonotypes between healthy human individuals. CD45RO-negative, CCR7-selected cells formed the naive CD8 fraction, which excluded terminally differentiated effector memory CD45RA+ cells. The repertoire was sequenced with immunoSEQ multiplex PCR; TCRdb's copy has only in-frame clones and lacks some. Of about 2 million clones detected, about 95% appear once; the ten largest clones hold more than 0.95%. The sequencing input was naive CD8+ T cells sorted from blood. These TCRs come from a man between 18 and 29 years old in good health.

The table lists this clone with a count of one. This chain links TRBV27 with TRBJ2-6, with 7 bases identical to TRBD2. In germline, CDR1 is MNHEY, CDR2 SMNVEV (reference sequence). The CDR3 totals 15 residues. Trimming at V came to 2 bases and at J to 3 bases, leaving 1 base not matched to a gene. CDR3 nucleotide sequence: TGTGCCAGCAGTTTAAGCGGGGTTGGGGCCAACGTCCTGACTTTC. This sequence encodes CASSLSGVGANVLTF.

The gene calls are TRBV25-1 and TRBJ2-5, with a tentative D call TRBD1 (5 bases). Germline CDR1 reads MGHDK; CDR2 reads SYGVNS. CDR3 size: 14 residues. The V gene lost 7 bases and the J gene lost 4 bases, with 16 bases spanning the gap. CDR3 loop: CASTQQENGETQYF. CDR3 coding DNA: TGTGCCAGCACACAACAGGAGAACGGAGAGACCCAGTACTTC.

In nucleotides, the CDR3 is TGTGCCAGCGGGACAGACGACGTCTACGAGCAGTACTTC. Amino acids: CASGTDDVYEQYF. The gene calls are TRBV6-6 and TRBJ2-7, with 7 nucleotides matching TRBD1. The CDR3 spans 13 residues. The germline gives CDR1 MNHNY, CDR2 SVGAGI (reference sequence). The trim removed 8 bases at V and 3 bases at J, leaving 7 bases unmatched.

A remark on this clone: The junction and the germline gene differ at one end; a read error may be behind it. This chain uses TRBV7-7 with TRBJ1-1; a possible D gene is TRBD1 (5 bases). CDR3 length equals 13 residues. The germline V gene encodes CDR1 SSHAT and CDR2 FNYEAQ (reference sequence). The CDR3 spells CASSQGEDSEAFF. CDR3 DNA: TGTGCTAGCAGCCAGGGAGAGGATTCTGAAGCTTTCTTT. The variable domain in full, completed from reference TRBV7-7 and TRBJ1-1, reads GAGVSQSPRYKVTKRGQDVTLRCDPISSHATLYWYQQALGQGPEFLTYFNYEAQPDKSGLPSDRFSAERPEGSISTLTIQRTEQRDSAMYRCASSQGEDSEAFFGQGTRLTVV.